This T cell receptor beta chain was recovered during a study of graft-versus-host responses after intestinal transplantation (dated by TCRdb to the early 2020s). Regarding the complete study: The transplants that recipients got were multivisceral, liver-intestinal, or isolated intestinal. Alloreactive clones were identified by sequencing pre-transplant mixed lymphocyte reaction products and comparing these products with unstimulated pre-transplant donor and recipient T cells. A peak of at least 4% donor T cells among recipient peripheral blood mononuclear cells was the definition used for donor T cell macrochimerism. The cohort enrolled about two dozen intestinal transplant recipients, one of whom was a retransplant, and 3 patients without pretransplant specimens were excluded. After intestinal transplantation, graft-versus-host and host-versus-graft alloreactive T cell clones were followed in the graft, circulation and bone marrow using bulk TCR-beta CDR3 sequencing. Samples from a few later patients were sequenced in-house on an Illumina MiSeq with MiXCR processing rather than by the commercial service. Every recipient was given anti-thymocyte globulin induction, followed by about 3 years of maintenance tacrolimus and steroids.

Reading the label with the study, this specimen's time point is: cells obtained before transplantation from donor or recipient. CD3+CD4+ and CD3+CD8+ populations were FACS-sorted from unstimulated pre-transplant donor and recipient cells taken from spleen or lymph nodes. This clone was observed a single time. The target of this receptor is not known. Per-nucleotide qualities are absent, and no much larger clonotype sits a single base away. According to the germline V gene, CDR1 reads SNHLY and CDR2 reads FYNNEI. From the cysteine through the phenylalanine, the CDR3 covers 14 amino acids. Only the CDR3 part of the read is kept: 42 bases, read in frame from the first base. Cut back by 6 bases and 4 bases, the V and J ends lie 16 bases apart. The library was generated by the immunoSEQ multiplex PCR assay. For most patients, genomic DNA was isolated with the Qiagen DNeasy Blood and Tissue Kit and sent frozen to Adaptive Biotechnologies for TCR sequencing. For most patients, high-throughput TCR-beta CDR3 sequencing of genomic DNA was performed by Adaptive Biotechnologies. Under the source paper's analysis protocol: TCR sequencing data for 15 to 20 patients were retrieved from Adaptive's ImmunoSEQ software; three other patients were processed with MiXCR and VDJtools. To correct CD4 versus CD8 sorting errors, sequences present in both subsets at a frequency ratio below 5:1 were removed. CDR3 nucleotide sequences shared between donor and recipient were removed because their origin could not be assigned. Alloreactive clones required at least 2-fold expansion over unstimulated cells and minimum CFSE-low frequency of 0.002% (template counts) or 0.001% (read counts). Mappable clones were those detected in sequenced pre-transplant spleen, lymph node, or MLR CFSE-low populations of the donor or recipient. The cumulative frequency of alloreactive clones was calculated as a percentage of all sequences, weighted by copy number. The immuneACCESS repertoire file appears here via TCRdb, limited to in-frame rearrangements. These files lack a portion of the clones; in checked studies, under half of the deficit traces to unresolved V genes, and the cause of the others is not known. V, J and clone size are those of that table, while D and trimming were read from the DNA. The sample table lists about 120,000 clones, 85% to 95% of them with a count of one. The ten largest clones represent 3.3% of the sample.

Study-wide conclusions, independent of this receptor: Peak levels of circulating GvH clones were associated with declines in HvG clones early after transplant. Patients with donor T cell macrochimerism had high GvH to HvG T cell clonal ratios in their allografts. The relatively low number and heterogeneity of intestinal transplant patients limited the conclusions. GvH clones were detected in recipient bone marrow, and some of these GvH clones were observed earlier in ileal mucosa or blood, consistent with an intestinal mucosal origin.

This clonotype was obtained from a human donor who received an intestinal transplant. The sequenced sample was unstimulated CD8+ T cells sorted from spleen or lymph node cells, obtained before intestinal transplant. The chain joins TRBV2 to TRBJ2-7, with no confidently assigned D gene. CDR3 region: CASSPTATYYEQYF. The DNA is as follows: TGTGCCAGCAGCCCAACAGCGACGTATTACGAGCAGTACTTC.